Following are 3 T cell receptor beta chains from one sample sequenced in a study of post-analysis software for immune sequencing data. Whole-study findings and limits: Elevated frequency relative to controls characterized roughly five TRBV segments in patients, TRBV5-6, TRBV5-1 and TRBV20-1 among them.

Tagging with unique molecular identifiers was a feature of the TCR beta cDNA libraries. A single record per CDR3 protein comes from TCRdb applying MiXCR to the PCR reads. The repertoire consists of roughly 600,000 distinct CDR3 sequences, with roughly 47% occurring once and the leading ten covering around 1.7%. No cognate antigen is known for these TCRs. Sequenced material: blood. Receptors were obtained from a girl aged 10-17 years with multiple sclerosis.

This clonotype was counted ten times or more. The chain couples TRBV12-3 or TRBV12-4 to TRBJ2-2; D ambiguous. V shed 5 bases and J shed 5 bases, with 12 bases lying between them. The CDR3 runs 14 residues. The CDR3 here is CASSPHMETGELFF. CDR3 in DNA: TGTGCCAGCAGTCCTCACATGGAAACCGGGGAGCTGTTTTTT.

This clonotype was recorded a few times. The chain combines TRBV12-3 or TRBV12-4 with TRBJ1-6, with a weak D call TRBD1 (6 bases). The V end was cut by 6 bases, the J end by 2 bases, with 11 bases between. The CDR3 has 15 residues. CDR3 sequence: CASRGGSTYNSPLHF. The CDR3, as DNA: TGTGCCAGCAGAGGGGGGTCGACCTATAATTCACCCCTCCACTTT.

The CDR3, as DNA: TGTGCCAGCAGCCAAGGCTTGGGGAGCAAAAACATTCAGTACTTC. It codes for CASSQGLGSKNIQYF. This chain links TRBV3-1 with TRBJ2-4, with D perhaps matching TRBD2 (5 bases). Germline V gene sequence: CDR1 LGHDT, CDR2 YNNKEL (reference sequence). V was shortened by 1 base and J by 3 bases, with 10 bases between the two germline ends. The CDR3 totals 15 residues.